Listed below are T cell receptor beta chains from one sample, sequenced in a study of vaccination and CD4 T cells after COVID-19. What these receptors recognize is not known. TCRdb used MiXCR to reprocess the PCR reads, holding one entry per CDR3 protein. The table includes roughly 8,500 distinct CDR3 sequences, around 60% detected once. The source material was CD4+ T cells from blood, cultured in vitro. Receptors originate from a human donor who had recovered from COVID-19. Each CDR3 is given with its conserved first and last residue. D genes are given only for firm matches. For some rows the clone size is stated as once, few or many, or as a class when expanded; others skip it.

TRBV10-2	-	-	TRBJ1-2	TGCGCCAGCCGCCAAGGCCAGGGGACGAATGGCTACACCTTC	CASRQGQGTNGYTF
TRBV20-1	few	-	TRBJ2-7	TGCAGTGCCGCGCAGGCGCCTGTCTACGAGCAGTACTTC	CSAAQAPVYEQYF
TRBV7-3	-	-	TRBJ2-2	TGTGCCAGCAGCGTAGGAGGGATCAACACCGGGGAGCTGTTTTTT	CASSVGGINTGELFF
TRBV12-3/TRBV12-4	once	TRBD2	TRBJ2-3	TGTGCCAGCAGTTTAGCCCGGACAATAGCGGGAGGCCATGGAGCCACAGATACGCAGTATTTT	CASSLARTIAGGHGATDTQYF
TRBV27	-	-	TRBJ2-5	TGTGCCAGCAGTCCCGCAGGGTTAAAAGAGACCCAGTACTTC	CASSPAGLKETQYF
TRBV6-5	few	TRBD1	TRBJ1-2	TGTGCCAGCAGTTATAAGGGGGCGGGTGGCTACACCTTC	CASSYKGAGGYTF
TRBV28	few	TRBD1	TRBJ2-6	TGTGCCAGCAACGGACAGGGGGCTATTCTCTCTGGGGCCAACGTCCTGACTTTC	CASNGQGAILSGANVLTF
TRBV2	-	-	TRBJ2-1	TGTGCCAGCAGTCGCGGCCCCTTAGTAAGGAGCTCCTACAATGAGCAGTTCTTC	CASSRGPLVRSSYNEQFF
TRBV7-6	-	-	TRBJ1-4	TGTGCCAGCAGCTTATTCGCTAATGAAAAACTGTTTTTT	CASSLFANEKLFF
TRBV7-8	-	-	TRBJ1-3	TGTGCCAGCAGCCTCGGCAGGGTCGCTGGAAACACCATATATTTT	CASSLGRVAGNTIYF
TRBV6-5	-	TRBD1	TRBJ1-1	TGTGCCAGCAGTTACTCTGGACAGGGAGGGACTGAAGCTTTCTTT	CASSYSGQGGTEAFF
TRBV11-2	medium-sized	-	TRBJ1-1	TGTGCCAGCAGCTTAGTAGACACTGAAGCTTTCTTT	CASSLVDTEAFF
TRBV7-3	-	TRBD2	TRBJ2-2	TGTGCCAGCAGCTTAACGGAGCGGGGCGGGGAGCTGTTTTTT	CASSLTERGGELFF
TRBV5-1	-	TRBD2	TRBJ2-1	TGCGCCAGCATCCCTTACGGGACTAGCGGGGGTTCCTACAATGAGCAGTTCTTC	CASIPYGTSGGSYNEQFF
TRBV6-1	once	-	TRBJ1-2	TGTGCCAGCAAGTGGTCAACAGGTGTTGGCCCTAACTATGGCTACACCTTC	CASKWSTGVGPNYGYTF
TRBV15	-	-	TRBJ1-1	TGTGCCACCAGCAGACAGGGATGGACTGAAGCTTTCTTT	CATSRQGWTEAFF
TRBV10-3	-	-	TRBJ2-7	TGTGCCATCAGTTCGACTAGGTCCTACGAGCAGTACTTC	CAISSTRSYEQYF
TRBV6-1	-	-	TRBJ2-2	TGTGCCAGCAGCGGATCCGGGGTGGGATCCGGGGAGCTGTTTTTT	CASSGSGVGSGELFF
TRBV19	-	TRBD2	TRBJ2-1	TGTGCCAGTAGAACTAGCGGACCTTCCTACAATGAGCAGTTCTTC	CASRTSGPSYNEQFF
TRBV29-1	medium-sized	-	TRBJ2-7	TGCAGCGTTGCCGGGACGGGGAACGAGCAGTACTTC	CSVAGTGNEQYF
TRBV5-1	once	TRBD2	TRBJ2-7	TGCGCCAGCAGCCGATTTCTAGCGGGACCCTCCTACGAGCAGTACTTC	CASSRFLAGPSYEQYF
TRBV19	-	-	TRBJ2-7	TGTGCCAGTGAACCGAGCGGTCCCGAGCAGTACTTC	CASEPSGPEQYF
TRBV20-1	-	TRBD2	TRBJ2-1	TGCAGTGCTAGAGATTTACTAACTAGCGGGCGATGGAATGAGCAGTTCTTC	CSARDLLTSGRWNEQFF
TRBV19	once	-	TRBJ1-5	TGTGCCAGTAGTGGCGGCCGGGCCTATAGCAATCAGCCCCAGCATTTT	CASSGGRAYSNQPQHF
TRBV11-3	few	-	TRBJ1-1	TGTGCCAGCAGCTTAGAGCGGAACACTGAAGCTTTCTTT	CASSLERNTEAFF
TRBV6-1	-	-	TRBJ1-2	TGTGCCAGCAGCCCACAAGATCAGGTTAACTATGGCTACACCTTC	CASSPQDQVNYGYTF
TRBV19	-	TRBD2	TRBJ2-1	TGTGCCAGTAGGTTAGCGGGAGGGCCGGGTAATGAGCAGTTCTTC	CASRLAGGPGNEQFF
TRBV7-9	few	TRBD1	TRBJ1-1	TGTGCCAGCAGCGTGGGACAGGGGCCCTTTGAAGCTTTCTTT	CASSVGQGPFEAFF
TRBV19	-	TRBD1	TRBJ1-1	TGTGCCACTAAGTACCGACAGGGGGCTAAGAACACTGAAGCTTTCTTT	CATKYRQGAKNTEAFF
TRBV6-1	-	-	TRBJ1-1	TGTGCCAGCACCTACGAGGGGCGCGGGACTGAAGCTTTCTTT	CASTYEGRGTEAFF
TRBV6-1	few	-	TRBJ1-2	TGTGCCAGCAGATTACGGGGGTTTTTATATGGCTACACCTTC	CASRLRGFLYGYTF
TRBV19	-	TRBD2	TRBJ2-3	TGTGCCAGTAGTATCAGGACTAGCGGGGGAAGCACAGATACGCAGTATTTT	CASSIRTSGGSTDTQYF
TRBV6-2/TRBV6-3	-	-	TRBJ2-5	TGTGCCAGCAGACTTATACCAGGACGGACTCAAGAGACCCAGTACTTC	CASRLIPGRTQETQYF
TRBV10-3	-	-	TRBJ1-1	TGTGCCACGCAGCGGGACTTAGATGGCACTGAAGCTTTCTTT	CATQRDLDGTEAFF
TRBV7-3	-	TRBD1	TRBJ1-5	TGTGCCAGCAGCCCCTTGGACAGGGGGCAAGTGGCGCCCCAGCATTTT	CASSPLDRGQVAPQHF
TRBV7-9	-	-	TRBJ1-2	TGTGCCAGCAGCTTAGCTCCACAGACGAGCCTCTATGGCTACACCTTC	CASSLAPQTSLYGYTF
TRBV20-1	-	-	TRBJ1-1	TGCAGTGCCCTAGGGTCTCTCTCGGAGAGCACTGAAGCTTTCTTT	CSALGSLSESTEAFF
TRBV10-3	-	TRBD2	TRBJ2-1	TGTGCCATCAGTGAGTCCCTAGCGGGAGGGAGCGATGAGCAGTTCTTC	CAISESLAGGSDEQFF
TRBV28	-	TRBD2	TRBJ2-5	TGTGCCAGCAGCCCACTAAAGCGGGAGCCCCCAGAGACCCAGTACTTC	CASSPLKREPPETQYF
TRBV6-1	few	-	TRBJ2-3	TGTGCCAGCAGGGAACAGGGAGCGGCAGATACGCAGTATTTT	CASREQGAADTQYF
TRBV20-1	-	-	TRBJ1-4	TGCAGTGCTAGAGATGAACGTAATGAAAAACTGTTTTTT	CSARDERNEKLFF
TRBV10-3	-	-	TRBJ2-2	TGTGCCTCAAAAGGCGACAGTACCGGGGAGCTGTTTTTT	CASKGDSTGELFF